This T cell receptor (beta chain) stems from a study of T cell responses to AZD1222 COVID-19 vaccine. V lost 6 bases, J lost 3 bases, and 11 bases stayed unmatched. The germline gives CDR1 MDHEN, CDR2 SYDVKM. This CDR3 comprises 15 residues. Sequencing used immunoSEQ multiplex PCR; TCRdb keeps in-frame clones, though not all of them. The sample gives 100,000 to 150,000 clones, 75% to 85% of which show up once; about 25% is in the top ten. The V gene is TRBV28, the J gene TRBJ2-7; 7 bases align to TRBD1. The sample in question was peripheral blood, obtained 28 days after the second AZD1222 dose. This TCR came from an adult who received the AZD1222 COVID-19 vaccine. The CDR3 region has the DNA TGTGCCAGCAGCCCACCCGGGACAGAGTTCTACGAGCAGTACTTC. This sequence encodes CASSPPGTEFYEQYF.